The T cell receptor beta chain described here comes from a study of T-cell memory formation after mild COVID-19 (dated by TCRdb to 2020 to 2022). Regarding the research as a whole: TCR sequence clusters from the two donors were largely donor specific. The cohort comprised two young, previously healthy adult volunteers, one female and one male. In a couple of donors, T-cell clones that expanded and contracted after mild COVID-19 were tracked by sequencing TCRalpha and TCRbeta repertoires over time.

This clonotype appeared a single time. Its antigen is unknown. Base qualities were left out, and no much larger clone turns up one base away. Evidence from a single read is weak. Ficoll-Paque density gradient centrifugation was the method used to isolate PBMCs. TCRdb lists the instrument as Illumina NovaSeq 6000. TCRalpha and TCRbeta cDNA libraries were constructed by 5'RACE with constant-segment primers, with sample barcodes and unique molecular identifiers being introduced. RNA was extracted from every sample with Trizol reagent. The libraries were amplified in two PCR steps, and the second step added a second sample barcode and Illumina TruSeq adapters. Sequencing of the libraries was done on an Illumina NovaSeq, producing 2 x 150 bp paired-end reads. On the study's bioinformatics: Demultiplexing of reads and collapsing into UMI-guided consensus sequences were performed with migec v1.2.7. Using mixcr v2.1.11, UMI consensuses were aligned to TRA and TRB V and J templates and then assembled into clonotypes. A clonotype was counted as expanded or contracted only when both edgeR and NoisET called the clonotype significant, with the noise models trained on biological replicates. For edgeR calls, the cutoffs were a false discovery rate-adjusted p below 0.01 and a log2 fold-change threshold of 1. PCA with hierarchical clustering of max-normalized trajectories of the 1000 most abundant clonotypes was used as exploratory dynamics analysis. Each responding clone was given a CD4 or CD8 phenotype based on the CD4+ and CD8+ repertoires, which had been sequenced separately. Starting from the raw public reads, TCRdb applied fastp trimming at Q25, assembled clones with MiXCR and retained in-frame beta chains. Each record represents a unique CDR3 protein, reported with the most common genes and DNA among its rows. The V and J calls shown here were made by TCRdb, not taken from the authors' results. In all, the sample holds hundreds of thousands of distinct CDR3 sequences, and just over 20% of those were seen once. The ten largest clonotypes hold under 15% of the sample.

What the authors observed across the whole study: Balanced CD4/CD8 phenotypes were observed for clones contracting from day 15 to 85, whereas a bias towards CD4+ was observed for a second wave of clones expanding from day 15 to 37. Whether the second-wave clones peaking on day 37 were SARS-CoV-2 specific was not confirmed. Only a couple of mild cases were covered in the study, and larger cohorts including severe cases with pre-infection samples were considered necessary. Contracting CD4+ clones turned up mainly in the CM and EM memory subsets, whereas EMRA was where CD8+ clones were enriched. Some responding clones were found in pre-infection memory, which suggests that pre-existing cross-reactive memory T cells took part in the SARS-CoV-2 response.

Ends trimmed: V by 5 bases, J by 2 bases; bases unmatched to a gene: 11. The CDR3, cysteine through phenylalanine, is 16 amino acids long. The only DNA kept is the CDR3, 48 bases in frame from the first base. The CDR1 and CDR2 encoded by the germline V gene (reference sequence) are SEHNR and FQNEAQ. In this chain, TRBV7-9 is recombined with TRBJ2-7, and 8 bases in between align with TRBD2. The sequence was collected from an adult woman who had mild COVID-19 (a few samples of this study predate the infection). The sample titles of this study are shuffled in the database, so cell type and time point are left out; the donor was told from shared clones. Sample: PBMCs or a T cell subset sorted from them (not recorded which). The DNA sequence is as follows: TGTGCCAGCAGCCCGGGGGGGGGCCAAGCCGCCTACGAGCAGTACTTC. Translation gives CASSPGGGQAAYEQYF.